A selection of T cell receptor beta chains follows, all from one sample in a study of cytomegalovirus exposure and HLA in healthy donors. Measured with immunoSEQ multiplex PCR; TCRdb has only the in-frame clones, and not every one. This table holds about 150,000 clones, approximately 84% found once. The sample comprised PBMCs. These receptors came from a boy younger than 10 in good health and CMV-seronegative. Both conserved end residues are part of each CDR3. A D gene is named only where the DNA matches it firmly. A row's size may be missing; if present it is once, few, many or a size class.

size	D	J	V	CDR3	DNA
NA	TRBD1	TRBJ2-6	TRBV7-9	CASSWTTGGRIFGANVLTF	TGTGCCAGCAGCTGGACCACAGGGGGAAGGATCTTCGGGGCCAACGTCCTGACTTTC
few	NA	TRBJ1-4	TRBV4-2	CASSQPEWGREKLFF	TGTGCCAGCAGCCAACCTGAGTGGGGGCGAGAAAAACTGTTTTTT
once	NA	TRBJ1-4	TRBV28	CASSLVGAGTNEKLFF	TGTGCCAGCAGTTTAGTGGGGGCAGGAACTAATGAAAAACTGTTTTTT
few	NA	TRBJ2-1	TRBV5-4	CASSLGQYSYNEQFF	TGTGCCAGCAGCTTGGGACAATACTCCTACAATGAGCAGTTCTTC
NA	TRBD1	TRBJ2-2	TRBV6-5	CASRRTGVGELFF	TGTGCCAGCAGACGGACAGGGGTCGGGGAGCTGTTTTTT
NA	TRBD1	TRBJ2-1	TRBV5-1	CASSGWDRGSDEQFF	TGCGCCAGCAGCGGGTGGGACAGGGGATCCGATGAGCAGTTCTTC
NA	TRBD1	TRBJ1-5	TRBV19	CASSLPGQGSQPQHF	TGTGCCAGTAGTTTACCCGGACAGGGGAGTCAGCCCCAGCATTTT
few	NA	TRBJ2-7	TRBV10-2	CASSDLADRAGEQYF	TGCGCCAGCAGTGATCTGGCTGATCGAGCGGGCGAGCAGTACTTC
NA	NA	TRBJ2-7	TRBV12-5	CASGFISGQPGEQYF	TGTGCTAGTGGTTTTATTAGCGGCCAACCGGGAGAGCAGTACTTC
NA	NA	TRBJ2-7	TRBV4-1	CASSQDLHYEQYF	TGCGCCAGCAGCCAAGATCTTCACTACGAGCAGTACTTC
NA	TRBD2	TRBJ2-7	TRBV5-1	CASSFTSGSTHYEQYF	TGCGCCAGCAGTTTCACTAGCGGGAGTACTCACTACGAGCAGTACTTC
NA	NA	TRBJ1-2	TRBV14	CASSQVTDSYGYTF	TGTGCCAGCAGCCAAGTAACGGACAGCTATGGCTACACCTTC
NA	NA	TRBJ2-1	TRBV5-6	CASRRLTGFSYNEQFF	TGTGCCAGTCGTCGACTTACCGGTTTCTCCTACAATGAGCAGTTCTTC
once	TRBD1	TRBJ1-2	TRBV7-9	CASSLYDMGQVYGYTF	TGTGCCAGCAGCTTATATGACATGGGACAGGTGTATGGCTACACCTTC
NA	NA	TRBJ1-1	TRBV10-3	CAISVNRDTGTNAEAFF	TGTGCCATCAGTGTAAATAGGGACACTGGTACCAACGCTGAAGCTTTCTTT
NA	NA	TRBJ2-1	TRBV7-8	CAISEASSYNEQFF	TGTGCCATTTCTGAGGCCTCATCCTACAATGAGCAGTTCTTC
NA	TRBD2	TRBJ2-7	TRBV9	CASSVTAGAPYEQYF	TGTGCCAGCAGCGTCACAGCGGGAGCGCCCTACGAGCAGTACTTC
NA	NA	TRBJ1-3	TRBV28	CASSPTYFRERGNTIYF	TGTGCCAGCAGTCCAACGTACTTCAGGGAAAGAGGAAACACCATATATTTT
NA	NA	TRBJ2-7	TRBV4-1	CASSEGYEQYF	TGCGCCAGCAGCGAGGGTTACGAGCAGTACTTC
NA	NA	TRBJ1-2	TRBV7-9	CASSLKGDYGYTF	TGTGCCAGCAGCTTAAAGGGGGACTATGGCTACACCTTC
NA	TRBD1	TRBJ1-5	TRBV19	CASSIETGLGQPQHF	TGTGCCAGTAGTATAGAGACAGGGCTAGGTCAGCCCCAGCATTTT
once	TRBD1	TRBJ2-5	TRBV5-4	CASSSDRGNQETQYF	TGTGCCAGCAGCTCGGACAGGGGCAATCAAGAGACCCAGTACTTC
NA	NA	TRBJ2-3	TRBV27	CASGPGEASTDTQYF	TGTGCCAGTGGACCCGGGGAAGCTAGCACAGATACGCAGTATTTT
NA	TRBD2	TRBJ2-1	TRBV5-1	CASSVGLAGAYNEQFF	TGCGCCAGCAGCGTGGGACTAGCGGGGGCCTACAATGAGCAGTTCTTC
NA	TRBD2	TRBJ2-2	TRBV15	CATSRERLALNTGELFF	TGTGCCACCAGCAGGGAGAGACTAGCGTTGAACACCGGGGAGCTGTTTTTT
NA	NA	TRBJ1-2	TRBV6-1	CASSSVDTSNYGYTF	TGTGCCAGCAGTTCCGTGGACACATCTAACTATGGCTACACCTTC